Sequencing of this TCR beta chain was carried out in a study of identical twins. Concerning this clonotype: Its target is not known.

In every case, the donor was a healthy Caucasian. cDNA carried unique molecular identifiers, and a universal primer site was added by template switching. TCRdb analysed the 5' RACE reads with MiXCR anew, one entry per CDR3 protein. The top ten clones hold approximately 12% of a sample with 410,000 or so distinct CDR3 sequences, around 20% of them seen once. The CDR3 runs to 17 residues. V lost 3 bases, J lost 4 bases, and 13 bases stayed unmatched. Per the germline V gene, CDR1 is DFQATT and CDR2 is SNEGSKA (reference sequence). Study outcomes and limitations: Without tracking the same donors, conclusions rested on cross-sectional statistical analysis. With monozygotic twins, out-of-frame TCR alpha sharing exceeded what models estimated.

V gene TRBV20-1 combines with J gene TRBJ2-5, with TRBD2 matching 11 bases. Sequenced sample: naive T cells sorted from blood. This receptor was identified in a man between 50 and 59 years old in good health. The DNA of the CDR3 is TGCAGTGCTAGGGCACTAGCGGGAGCACCTCGGGGAGAGACCCAGTACTTC. Translated, it gives CSARALAGAPRGETQYF.